There are a few counts of the clone carrying this T cell receptor (beta chain). Its target is not known. Stem cell-like memory, regulatory, central memory and naive CD4+ cells were sorted via CD45RO/CCR7/CD25/CD127/CD95/CD27. Expressed TCRB transcripts were sequenced after all isolated RNA was converted to cDNA. The method was immunoSEQ multiplex PCR; TCRdb's version includes in-frame clones alone and lacks a portion of them. Of about 620,000 clones listed, around 15% are singletons. These data originate in a study of beta chain features in type 1 diabetes. About the study: Summed over all samples, the examined sorted cells came to roughly 110,000,000. Findings and caveats of the study: Lower insertion and higher deletion counts appeared at VDJ junctions in type 1 diabetes patients. It was not settled here whether HLA type affects TCRB rearrangement.

CDR1 is SGHDT and CDR2 is YYEEEE in the germline V gene. V lost 3 bases to trimming and J lost 12 bases, with 25 bases between them. CDR3 size: 16 residues. The source of this sequence is a man between 18 and 29 years old in good health. V usage is TRBV5-6 and J usage is TRBJ2-1; D possibly uses TRBD1 or TRBD2 (5 bases each). The sample consisted of naive CD4+ T cells from blood. The CDR3 reads CASSWGPGSSFGGQFF. CDR3 bases: TGTGCCAGCAGCTGGGGCCCCGGTTCCTCTTTTGGAGGGCAGTTCTTC.